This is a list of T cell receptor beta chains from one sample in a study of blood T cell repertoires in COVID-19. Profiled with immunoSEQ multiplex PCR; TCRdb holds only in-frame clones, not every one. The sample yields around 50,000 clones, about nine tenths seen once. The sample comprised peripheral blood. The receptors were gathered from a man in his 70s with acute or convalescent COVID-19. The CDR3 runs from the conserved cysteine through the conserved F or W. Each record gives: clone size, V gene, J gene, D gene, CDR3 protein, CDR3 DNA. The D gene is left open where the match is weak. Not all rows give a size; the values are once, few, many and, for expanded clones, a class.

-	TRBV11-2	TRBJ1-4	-	CASSFSSTNEKLFF	TGTGCCAGCAGCTTTTCCTCAACTAATGAAAAACTGTTTTTT
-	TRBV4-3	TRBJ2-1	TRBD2	CASSQGILDASGHYNEQFF	TGCGCCAGCAGCCAAGGAATCCTGGACGCTAGCGGGCACTACAATGAGCAGTTCTTC
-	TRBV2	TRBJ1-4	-	CASSQSNPGSNEKLFF	TGTGCCAGCAGTCAATCAAACCCGGGATCTAATGAAAAACTGTTTTTT
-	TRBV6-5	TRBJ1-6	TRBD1	CASSYSGTVNNSPLHF	TGTGCCAGCAGTTACTCCGGGACAGTCAATAATTCACCCCTCCACTTT
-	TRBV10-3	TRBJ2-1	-	CAIRRQEILDNEQFF	TGTGCCATCAGGAGACAGGAGATATTGGACAATGAGCAGTTCTTC
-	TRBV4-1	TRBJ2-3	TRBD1	CASSQDFPGQSTDTQYF	TGCGCCAGCAGCCAAGACTTCCCGGGACAGAGCACAGATACGCAGTATTTT
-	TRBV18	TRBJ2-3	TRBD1	CASSRDRGSTDTQYF	TGTGCCAGCTCCCGGGACAGGGGGAGCACAGATACGCAGTATTTT
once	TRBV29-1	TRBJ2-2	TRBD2	CSVVGGSGAVF	TGCAGCGTTGTGGGGGGGTCCGGGGCTGTTTTT
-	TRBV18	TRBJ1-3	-	CASSPDPGGGNTIYF	TGTGCCAGCTCGCCTGACCCCGGCGGCGGGAACACCATATATTTT
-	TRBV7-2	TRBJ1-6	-	CASTLRAYNSPLHF	TGTGCCAGCACCCTCAGGGCTTATAATTCACCCCTCCACTTT
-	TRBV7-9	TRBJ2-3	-	CASSTDTQYF	TGTGCCAGCTCGACAGATACGCAGTATTTT
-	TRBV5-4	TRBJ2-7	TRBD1	CASSFPGGTYEQYF	TGTGCCAGCAGCTTTCCAGGGGGCACCTACGAGCAGTACTTC
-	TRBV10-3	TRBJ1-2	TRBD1	CAIRGTVANYGYTF	TGTGCCATCAGGGGGACAGTAGCTAACTATGGCTACACCTTC
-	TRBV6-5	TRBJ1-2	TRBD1	CASRETGGYGYTF	TGTGCCAGCAGGGAGACAGGGGGCTATGGCTACACCTTC
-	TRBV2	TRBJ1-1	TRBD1	CATGGLMNTEAFF	TGTGCCACAGGGGGACTGATGAACACTGAAGCTTTCTTT
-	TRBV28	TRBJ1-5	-	CASSSPGLGNQPQHF	TGTGCCAGCAGTTCACCTGGACTGGGGAATCAGCCCCAGCATTTT
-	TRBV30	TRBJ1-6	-	CAWSVGPGGSPLHF	TGTGCCTGGAGTGTAGGCCCGGGTGGTTCACCCCTCCACTTT
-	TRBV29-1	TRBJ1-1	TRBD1	CSVSDRASFF	TGCAGCGTTTCGGACAGGGCTTCTTTCTTT
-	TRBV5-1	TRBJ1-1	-	CASSYEGMGGTEAFF	TGCGCCAGCAGCTATGAGGGGATGGGGGGCACTGAAGCTTTCTTT
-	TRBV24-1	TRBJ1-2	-	CATSDLLPTGVNYGYTF	TGTGCCACCAGTGATTTACTGCCGACAGGAGTAAACTATGGCTACACCTTC
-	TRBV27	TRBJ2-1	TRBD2	CASSLGLTSGRFF	TGTGCCAGCAGTTTGGGGTTGACTAGCGGGCGTTTCTTC
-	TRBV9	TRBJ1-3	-	CASSVTGSGNTIYF	TGTGCCAGCAGCGTGACAGGCTCTGGAAACACCATATATTTT
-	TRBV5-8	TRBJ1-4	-	CASSKGHTSEKLFF	TGTGCCAGCAGCAAGGGACACACCAGCGAAAAACTGTTTTTT
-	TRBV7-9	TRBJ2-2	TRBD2	CASSLVLAGDTGELFF	TGTGCCAGCAGCTTAGTACTAGCGGGGGACACCGGGGAGCTGTTTTTT
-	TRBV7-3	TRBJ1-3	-	CASSTGSGNTIYF	TGTGCCAGCAGCACAGGCTCTGGAAACACCATATATTTT
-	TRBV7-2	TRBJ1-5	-	CASSLVQGAQPQHF	TGTGCCAGCAGCTTAGTACAGGGAGCGCAGCCCCAGCATTTT
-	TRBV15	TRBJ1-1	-	CATLHTNQPEAFF	TGTGCCACCCTACACACTAATCAACCCGAAGCTTTCTTT